This T cell receptor beta chain was captured in a study of cytomegalovirus exposure and HLA in healthy donors (dated by TCRdb to 2015 to 2018). Describing the broader study: According to an earlier analysis of 587 of the donors, 150 million to 200 million T cells yielded 117 million unique TCR beta sequences and 250 to 350 Gb of sequence data. Around 300 gigabases of sequencing data and approximately 80 million unique TCR sequences were included in an early release covering about 700 HLA-typed donors. The genetic ancestry cluster associated with self-reported Caucasian donors included 81% of the roughly 390 genotyped donors. The aim of the study was to test whether cataloging public T cell receptors could identify signatures of past pathogen exposure. The T cell repertoires of about 700 subjects were profiled by immunosequencing and related to cytomegalovirus serostatus. A separate validation cohort of roughly 120 different subjects was used in addition to the roughly 700-subject first cohort. To predict cytomegalovirus infection status, the study combined high-throughput TCR immunosequencing, statistical association of individual TCRs with disease status, and machine learning. In a later analysis, previously published TCR beta repertoires from 670 or so donors were re-analyzed and high-resolution HLA genotyping was added so that TCR occurrence patterns could be studied. The later analysis used no new phenotypic data to find candidate immune exposures, relying instead on TCR beta sequences and their occurrence across donors. In an earlier analysis of several hundred of the donors, high-throughput TCR beta sequencing was used to judge whether each TCR beta V gene segment behaved as functional or pseudogenic. Donor age, sex, ethnicity and CMV serostatus were compiled alongside the repertoire data. In a later genetic analysis, genome-wide SNP genotypes for about three fifths of the roughly 670 donors were used, and that subset was treated as a discovery cohort. Every discovery cohort repertoire had been produced on one sequencing platform. Both class I and class II loci were covered by HLA typing, at four-digit resolution. The number of donors typed differed by locus, with about 629-630 for A, B, C, DRB1 and DQB1, 522 for DQA1, approximately 570 for DPA1, and 472 for DPB1. Four to six DR-DQ haplotypes were handled as single units for association and clustering, since linkage in the cohort was strong. Among about 390 genotyped donors of the cohort, an average of about 240,000 unique TCR beta nucleotide sequences were sequenced per donor, around 18% of them non-productive.

The cohort consisted of 670 or so healthy bone marrow donors. At the time of sampling, every cohort member was nominally healthy, though immune exposures that went unrecorded were likely present. The donor was CMV seropositive and belonged to the group of 250 to 300 seropositive cohort members. Each donor provided a peripheral blood sample, and peripheral blood mononuclear cells were used for TCR beta sequencing. The Qiagen DNeasy Blood Extraction Kit was used to extract genomic DNA from the blood cell samples. This clone was seen a handful of times. The target of this receptor is not known. No clone much larger than this one lies a single base away; base qualities are absent. Beyond this particular receptor, the publication reports: According to a later analysis, most CMV-associated TCR beta chains appeared to be HLA-restricted, and the HLA associations seemed to be driven largely by CMV exposure. Some IMGT-functional V segments, including TRBV6-2 and TRBV6-3, could not be told apart with the 87-base-pair reads, so those segments were excluded. In this cohort, only TCR beta chains were sequenced, and detectable features were limited by the absence of alpha or paired-chain data. Assigning TCR associations to individual alleles was difficult when HLA alleles, especially DR and DQ, strongly co-occurred. Compared with the approximately 600-donor mean, donors in an Asian-associated ancestry cluster had fewer N-insertions in productive TCRs, according to a later genetic analysis. Compared with equally common non-associated chains, HLA-associated TCR beta chains in a later analysis were more clonally expanded and had lower generation probabilities. While some public TCRs were present in many individuals, most TCR sequences turned up only very rarely across donors. A further reported finding was that TCR beta sequences accurately predicted the HLA-A and HLA-B alleles for most subjects in the first cohort. Because HLA typing was unavailable for some donors at each locus, only the typed subset was used in association tests. The classifier was reported to diagnose cytomegalovirus status with high specificity and sensitivity in both the original cohort and the validation cohort. In an earlier analysis of 587 of the donors, most TCR beta V segments appeared in productive rearrangements about 90% or about 30% of the time, broadly matching IMGT annotations. Three of the identified cytomegalovirus-associated TCR beta chains were confirmed in vitro to be specific for cytomegalovirus antigens. It was suggested by the authors that the approach could potentially be generalized to other disease states and immunological phenotypes. Correlated functional status among segregating V segments might be attributable to linkage disequilibrium, but an unknown experimental factor could not be ruled out. Over 15 rarely observed V segments, including chromosome 9 orphons, were excluded from the earlier analysis of approximately 500 of the donors because counts were too low. For the cohort, immune exposure information was limited to CMV serostatus. A later analysis found that TCR association rates varied across HLA loci, with DRB1 alleles showing the most associated TCRs and HLA-C alleles the fewest. In the study, 150 to 200 TCR beta chains were listed as associated with cytomegalovirus. At a false discovery rate of 0.05, a later analysis linked about 16,000 TCR beta sequences to specific HLA alleles. Sequencing depth was assumed to be roughly uniform across donors in the presence/absence analyses, though that assumption may not hold. Several of the top co-occurrence clusters appeared to be linked to parvovirus B19, influenza, CMV and Epstein-Barr virus, according to a later analysis. An association between a missense DCLRE1C variant and V-gene and J-gene trimming of TCR beta chains was found in a later genetic analysis and replicated in an independent cohort. A group of highly shared sequence variants was considered likely to be a technical artifact of the sequencing pipeline.

Library prep was done by the immunoSEQ multiplex PCR assay. For the multiplex PCR, a mixture combining 60 forward primers for TCR Vbeta segments and 13 reverse primers for TCR Jbeta segments was used. The CDR3 region of rearranged TCR beta genes was amplified from genomic DNA by a multiplex PCR assay. The Illumina HiSeq System was used to sequence the amplified TCR beta libraries as 87-base-pair reads. The authors processed their data as follows. In a later analysis, some 80 million unique TCR beta chains were counted across the 690 or so repertoires, and roughly 10 million of these chains were shared by at least two donors. Raw reads were error-corrected and collapsed into unique sequences with a nearest-neighbor algorithm that merged closely related sequences to remove PCR and sequencing errors. To assign V, D and J gene segments, CDR3 sequences were aligned to IMGT reference sequences. For a sequence to be retained, a match of at least six nucleotides to both a V gene segment and a J gene segment was required. Rearrangements were classified as productive when the CDR3 lacked stop codons and remained in frame with V and J, and all other rearrangements were classified as non-productive. Following IMGT convention, CDR3 was defined as the stretch from the second conserved V-encoded cysteine up to the conserved J-encoded phenylalanine. The earlier analysis of about 590 of the donors excluded sequences that lacked an unambiguous match to a single V gene segment. In an earlier analysis of several hundred of the donors, V segments were called functional above 56.7% productive rearrangements and were called segregating when the between-donor standard deviation exceeded 5%. A statistical classification framework was built for diagnosing cytomegalovirus status from the catalog of TCR beta chain sequences. In a later analysis, TCR nucleotide sequences were compared against IMGT/GENE-DB human TR gene sequences so that V and J genes could be assigned. The TCRdist pipeline was used in a later analysis to assign CDR3 sequences and most-parsimonious VDJ recombination scenarios. In a later analysis, each TCR beta chain was defined by its CDR3 amino acid sequence together with its V-gene family, and reads without a unique V-gene family were excluded. To address suspected cross-contamination and a sequencing artifact, a later analysis removed roughly 580 highly shared, low-generation-probability nucleotide sequences. A later analysis calculated a clonal expansion index for each public chain from normalized within-repertoire ranks of inferred template counts. In a later analysis, generation probabilities were computed using a VDJ recombination model fitted to out-of-frame rearrangements, and the results were checked against IGoR. In a later analysis, TCR-TCR, TCR-HLA and TCR-CMV co-occurrence was scored with hypergeometric tests, and a repertoire-size bias correction was applied to TCR pairs. False discovery rates were estimated in a later analysis by permuting HLA or CMV assignments 20 times. A later analysis grouped co-occurring TCRs with DBSCAN, adding TCRdist sequence similarity when clustering within HLA-allele-positive subsets. Co-occurrence clustering excluded repertoires with fewer than 30,000 or more than 120,000 public chains, plus five with anomalous nucleotide sharing. The immuneACCESS repertoire file appears here via TCRdb, limited to in-frame rearrangements. These files lack a portion of the clones; in checked studies, under half of the deficit traces to unresolved V genes, and the cause of the others is not known. V and J calls and clone size are as listed in that table; D and trimming were resolved from the DNA. Present in this sample are roughly 300,000 clones, about nine tenths of which were seen just once. Of the sample, roughly 4% is held by the ten largest clones.

Sequences SEHNR (CDR1) and FQNEAQ (CDR2) are obtained from the germline V gene (reference sequence). Taken from cysteine to phenylalanine, the CDR3 has 13 residues. Only the CDR3 DNA is retained, 39 bases long and in frame from the first base. V and J are truncated by 1 base and 6 bases respectively, leaving an intervening sequence of 9 bases. The rearrangement combines TRBV7-9 with TRBJ1-1, and possibly TRBD1, on 5 matching bases. Source material: PBMCs. This TCR was sampled from a man aged 35-49 years in good health and CMV-seropositive. CDR3 region: CASSLGGVPEAFF. The sequenced DNA is TGTGCCAGCAGCTTAGGGGGGGTCCCTGAAGCTTTCTTT.